These T cell receptor beta chains were read from a single sample in a study of shared clonotypes between healthy human individuals. The assay was immunoSEQ multiplex PCR, and TCRdb's table has in-frame clones only and misses some. The table includes more than 900,000 clones, about four fifths detected once. The source material was memory CD4+ T cells from PBMCs. The receptor source for this set is a man younger than 35 in good health. Some clones in this sample may be carry-over from other donors' samples. CDR3s include the opening cysteine and the closing phenylalanine or tryptophan. The order of the fields is J gene, clone size, V gene, CDR3 length, D gene, CDR3 protein, CDR3 DNA. A D gene is named only where the DNA matches it firmly. Not every row has a clone size; where given, it reads once, few, many or a size class.

J: TRBJ1-2; size: -; V: TRBV5-1; length: 14; D: -; CDR3: CASSQGEWNYGYTF; DNA: TGCGCCAGCAGCCAAGGGGAATGGAACTATGGCTACACCTTC
J: TRBJ2-6; size: many; V: TRBV5-1; length: 15; D: -; CDR3: CASSSAGSGANVLTF; DNA: TGCGCCAGCAGCTCGGCAGGTTCTGGGGCCAACGTCCTGACTTTC
J: TRBJ2-2; size: -; V: TRBV5-6; length: 16; D: TRBD1; CDR3: CASSWRTGMSTGELFF; DNA: TGTGCCAGCAGCTGGAGGACAGGGATGAGCACCGGGGAGCTGTTTTTT
J: TRBJ1-3; size: few; V: TRBV6-5; length: 14; D: -; CDR3: CASRRQAPGNTIYF; DNA: TGTGCCAGCAGACGACAGGCCCCCGGAAACACCATATATTTT
J: TRBJ1-3; size: -; V: TRBV7-2; length: 14; D: -; CDR3: CASSVGGSGNTIYF; DNA: TGTGCCAGCAGTGTAGGGGGTAGTGGAAACACCATATATTTT
J: TRBJ2-7; size: few; V: TRBV19; length: 14; D: -; CDR3: CASSAGTRPGEQYF; DNA: TGTGCCAGTAGTGCAGGGACGAGACCGGGCGAGCAGTACTTC
J: TRBJ2-7; size: -; V: TRBV5-1; length: 14; D: TRBD1; CDR3: CATSLGTGVREQYF; DNA: TGCGCCACCAGCCTGGGGACAGGGGTGCGCGAGCAGTACTTC
J: TRBJ1-2; size: -; V: TRBV29-1; length: 12; D: -; CDR3: CSVEKENYGYTF; DNA: TGCAGCGTTGAGAAGGAAAACTATGGCTACACCTTC
J: TRBJ2-5; size: -; V: TRBV6-5; length: 14; D: TRBD1; CDR3: CASRRGQGAETQYF; DNA: TGTGCCAGCAGGAGGGGACAGGGGGCGGAGACCCAGTACTTC
J: TRBJ2-7; size: -; V: TRBV7-2; length: 12; D: -; CDR3: CASSLDLIQQYF; DNA: TGTGCCAGCAGCTTGGACCTCATACAGCAGTACTTC
J: TRBJ1-5; size: -; V: TRBV16; length: 15; D: -; CDR3: CASSQSGGSNQPQHF; DNA: TGTGCCAGCAGCCAATCGGGGGGGAGCAATCAGCCCCAGCATTTT
J: TRBJ1-1; size: -; V: TRBV7-8; length: 16; D: -; CDR3: CASTAVYSRPNTEAFF; DNA: TGTGCCAGCACCGCAGTGTACTCCCGGCCCAACACTGAAGCTTTCTTT
J: TRBJ2-2; size: few; V: TRBV30; length: 14; D: -; CDR3: CAWSPDFITGELFF; DNA: TGTGCCTGGAGTCCGGACTTTATCACCGGGGAGCTGTTTTTT
J: TRBJ1-2; size: -; V: TRBV19; length: 14; D: -; CDR3: CASSAGQGNYGYTF; DNA: TGTGCCAGTAGCGCAGGGCAGGGAAACTATGGCTACACCTTC
J: TRBJ1-1; size: -; V: TRBV7-3; length: 14; D: -; CDR3: CASSFQRQNTEAFF; DNA: TGTGCCAGCAGCTTTCAACGACAGAACACTGAAGCTTTCTTT
J: TRBJ2-7; size: once; V: TRBV7-8; length: 14; D: TRBD1; CDR3: CASRVLDRDYEQYF; DNA: TGTGCCAGCAGGGTCCTCGACAGGGACTACGAGCAGTACTTC
J: TRBJ2-1; size: -; V: TRBV27; length: 15; D: TRBD2; CDR3: CASSLGGSVYNEQFF; DNA: TGTGCCAGCAGTTTAGGCGGGAGCGTCTACAATGAGCAGTTCTTC
J: TRBJ2-2; size: once; V: TRBV9; length: 15; D: TRBD1; CDR3: CASSPGTANTGELFF; DNA: TGTGCCAGCAGCCCCGGGACAGCCAACACCGGGGAGCTGTTTTTT
J: TRBJ2-7; size: -; V: TRBV14; length: 14; D: -; CDR3: CASSQAGLPYEQYF; DNA: TGTGCCAGCAGCCAGGCGGGCCTACCCTACGAGCAGTACTTC
J: TRBJ2-3; size: -; V: TRBV5-1; length: 15; D: -; CDR3: CASSASYGATDTQYF; DNA: TGCGCCAGCAGCGCGTCGTACGGGGCCACAGATACGCAGTATTTT
J: TRBJ2-7; size: -; V: TRBV15; length: 14; D: TRBD2; CDR3: CATSRLAGSYEQYF; DNA: TGTGCCACCAGCAGACTAGCGGGATCCTACGAGCAGTACTTC
J: TRBJ2-7; size: few; V: TRBV19; length: 20; D: -; CDR3: CASSSRRTTSGGGPPHEQYF; DNA: TGTGCCAGTAGCTCACGACGAACGACCTCAGGGGGAGGGCCTCCCCACGAGCAGTACTTC
J: TRBJ1-2; size: -; V: TRBV14; length: 16; D: TRBD1; CDR3: CASSQVGTGGNYGYTF; DNA: TGTGCCAGCAGCCAAGTGGGGACAGGGGGAAACTATGGCTACACCTTC
J: TRBJ2-1; size: -; V: TRBV28; length: 15; D: -; CDR3: CASSLGRRRRNEQFF; DNA: TGTGCCAGCAGTTTGGGACGTAGGCGGCGCAATGAGCAGTTCTTC
J: TRBJ2-1; size: -; V: TRBV7-3; length: 16; D: TRBD2; CDR3: CASSLSGLAYGHEQFF; DNA: TGTGCCAGCAGCTTAAGCGGACTAGCTTACGGCCATGAGCAGTTCTTC
J: TRBJ2-1; size: -; V: TRBV9; length: 17; D: -; CDR3: CASSVIPTGPNYNEQFF; DNA: TGTGCCAGCAGCGTCATCCCTACAGGCCCGAATTACAATGAGCAGTTCTTC
J: TRBJ1-5; size: -; V: TRBV10-3; length: 16; D: -; CDR3: CATQGVVISGNQPQHF; DNA: TGTGCCACCCAGGGTGTCGTGATTTCAGGCAATCAGCCCCAGCATTTT
J: TRBJ1-5; size: once; V: TRBV6-6; length: 13; D: -; CDR3: CASSWGWNQPQHF; DNA: TGTGCCAGCAGTTGGGGGTGGAATCAGCCCCAGCATTTT
J: TRBJ2-7; size: many; V: TRBV27; length: 18; D: -; CDR3: CASSLFTGSPFRDYEQYF; DNA: TGTGCCAGCAGTTTATTCACGGGCAGCCCATTCAGGGACTACGAGCAGTACTTC
J: TRBJ1-2; size: -; V: TRBV30; length: 13; D: TRBD1; CDR3: CAWTGQGAIGYTF; DNA: TGTGCCTGGACGGGACAGGGGGCAATTGGCTACACCTTC
J: TRBJ1-5; size: -; V: TRBV18; length: 16; D: -; CDR3: CASSPQGPGSNQPQHF; DNA: TGTGCCAGCTCACCTCAAGGGCCAGGGAGCAATCAGCCCCAGCATTTT
J: TRBJ2-1; size: -; V: TRBV9; length: 13; D: -; CDR3: CASSVGLRNEQFF; DNA: TGTGCCAGCAGCGTCGGACTACGCAATGAGCAGTTCTTC
J: TRBJ1-1; size: once; V: TRBV6-1; length: 13; D: -; CDR3: CASRRAGGTEAFF; DNA: TGTGCCAGCAGGAGGGCGGGGGGCACTGAAGCTTTCTTT
J: TRBJ1-1; size: many; V: TRBV28; length: 15; D: -; CDR3: CASSPTQGLNTEAFF; DNA: TGTGCCAGCAGCCCCACACAGGGCCTGAACACTGAAGCTTTCTTT
J: TRBJ2-1; size: few; V: TRBV7-2; length: 11; D: -; CDR3: CASSLDNEQFF; DNA: TGTGCCAGCAGCTTAGACAATGAGCAGTTCTTC
J: TRBJ1-2; size: -; V: TRBV6-4; length: 14; D: TRBD1; CDR3: CASSPGTGNYGYTF; DNA: TGTGCCAGCAGTCCCGGGACAGGGAACTATGGCTACACCTTC
J: TRBJ2-5; size: -; V: TRBV2; length: 17; D: TRBD2; CDR3: CASSRDGSGSGGETQYF; DNA: TGTGCCAGCAGTCGGGACGGTAGCGGGAGTGGTGGAGAGACCCAGTACTTC
J: TRBJ2-7; size: -; V: TRBV30; length: 15; D: -; CDR3: CAWSVRLGFLGEQYF; DNA: TGTGCCTGGAGTGTACGACTTGGGTTTTTGGGCGAGCAGTACTTC
J: TRBJ2-6; size: -; V: TRBV5-1; length: 15; D: -; CDR3: CASSLFSSGANVLTF; DNA: TGCGCCAGCAGCTTGTTCAGCTCTGGGGCCAACGTCCTGACTTTC
J: TRBJ1-3; size: -; V: TRBV12-5; length: 14; D: -; CDR3: CASAPSSSGNTIYF; DNA: TGTGCTAGTGCACCGAGCTCCTCTGGAAACACCATATATTTT
J: TRBJ1-5; size: -; V: TRBV7-2; length: 14; D: -; CDR3: CASSPFQNNQPQHF; DNA: TGTGCCAGCAGCCCCTTTCAGAACAATCAGCCCCAGCATTTT
J: TRBJ2-2; size: -; V: TRBV4-1; length: 16; D: TRBD2; CDR3: CASSRLLAGLAGELFF; DNA: TGCGCCAGCAGCCGGCTCCTAGCGGGACTAGCGGGGGAGCTGTTTTTT
J: TRBJ1-4; size: -; V: TRBV30; length: 11; D: -; CDR3: CAWSRSGKLFF; DNA: TGTGCCTGGAGTAGAAGTGGAAAACTGTTTTTT
J: TRBJ2-1; size: -; V: TRBV28; length: 14; D: TRBD2; CDR3: CASSTSGRVLEQFF; DNA: TGTGCCAGCAGTACTAGCGGGAGGGTTCTTGAGCAGTTCTTC
J: TRBJ2-7; size: few; V: TRBV2; length: 12; D: -; CDR3: CASTSLSYEQYF; DNA: TGTGCCAGCACCAGCCTCTCCTACGAGCAGTACTTC
J: TRBJ2-3; size: -; V: TRBV11-2; length: 15; D: -; CDR3: CASSLDRLAQSTQYF; DNA: TGTGCCAGCAGCTTAGATCGGCTGGCACAGAGTACGCAGTATTTT
J: TRBJ1-1; size: -; V: TRBV5-8; length: 13; D: -; CDR3: CASSLELNTEAFF; DNA: TGTGCCAGCAGCTTGGAACTGAACACTGAAGCTTTCTTT
J: TRBJ2-7; size: -; V: TRBV6-5; length: 15; D: -; CDR3: CASSYSGYAAYEQYF; DNA: TGTGCCAGCAGTTACTCGGGTTACGCCGCCTACGAGCAGTACTTC